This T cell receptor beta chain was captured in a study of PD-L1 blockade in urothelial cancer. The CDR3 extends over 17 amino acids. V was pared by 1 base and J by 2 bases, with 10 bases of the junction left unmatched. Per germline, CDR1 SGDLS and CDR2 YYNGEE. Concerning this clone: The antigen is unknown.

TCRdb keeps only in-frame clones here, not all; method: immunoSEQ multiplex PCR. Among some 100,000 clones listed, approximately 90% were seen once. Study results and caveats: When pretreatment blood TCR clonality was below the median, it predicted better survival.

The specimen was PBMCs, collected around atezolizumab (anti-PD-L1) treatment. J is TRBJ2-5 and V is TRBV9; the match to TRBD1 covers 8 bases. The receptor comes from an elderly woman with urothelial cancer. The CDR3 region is CASSVNPTGGRQETQYF. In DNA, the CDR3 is TGTGCCAGCAGCGTAAACCCCACAGGGGGTAGACAAGAGACCCAGTACTTC. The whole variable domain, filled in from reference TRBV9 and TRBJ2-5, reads DSGVTQTPKHLITATGQRVTLRCSPRSGDLSVYWYQQSLDQGLQFLIQYYNGEERAKGNILERFSAQQFPDLHSELNLSSLELGDSALYFCASSVNPTGGRQETQYFGPGTRLLVL.